One sample yielded the 29 T cell receptor beta chains listed below, sequenced in a study of cytomegalovirus exposure and HLA in healthy donors. The PCR was carried out with 60 Vbeta primers and 13 Jbeta primers. The method was immunoSEQ multiplex PCR; TCRdb's version includes in-frame clones alone and lacks a portion of them. This sample has approximately 150,000 clones, with roughly 80% found just once. Sequences were obtained from PBMCs. The receptors stem from a human donor in good health.

This chain uses TRBV5-4 with TRBJ1-1, with D unresolved. Germline V CDR1 and CDR2: SGHNT, YYREEE (reference sequence). V lost 1 base and J lost 1, with 11 bases in between. The length of the CDR3 is 15 residues. CDR3 region: CASSLYRGSNTEAFF. As DNA, the CDR3 is TGTGCCAGCAGCTTGTACCGAGGATCGAACACTGAAGCTTTCTTT. Using reference TRBV5-4 and TRBJ1-1 for the parts outside the CDR3, the full variable domain is ETGVTQSPTHLIKTRGQQVTLRCSSQSGHNTVSWYQQALGQGPQFIFQYYREEENGRGNFPPRFSGLQFPNYSSELNVNALELDDSALYLCASSLYRGSNTEAFFGQGTRLTVV.

The chain has TRBV5-1 and TRBJ1-5; perhaps TRBD1 as D (5 bases). Trimming stripped 0 bases from V and 6 bases from J, with 13 bases between. CDR3 size: 15 residues. The V gene's germline CDR1 is SGHRS and CDR2 YFSETQ. CDR3 nucleotides: TGCGCCAGCAGCTTGGATTCCGGGGGTGTTCAGCCCCAGCATTTT. Its translation: CASSLDSGGVQPQHF.

V usage is TRBV2 and J usage is TRBJ2-7; tentatively, D is TRBD1 (7 bases). The CDR3 has 16 amino acids. Trimming removed 8 bases from V and 1 base from J, with 21 bases in between. The germline V gene encodes CDR1 SNHLY and CDR2 FYNNEI. CDR3 in amino acids: CASDPRGGGGSYEQYF. CDR3 sequence (DNA): TGTGCCAGCGACCCGAGAGGAGGGGGCGGATCCTACGAGCAGTACTTC.

A single count supports this clone. The rearrangement joins TRBV4-1 to TRBJ1-2; 7 bases are shared with TRBD1. The V and J ends lost 1 base and 10 bases, in that order; junction bases with no gene match: 6. The CDR3 consists of 13 residues. Germline V gives CDR1 MGHRA, CDR2 YSYEKL. The CDR3 nucleotides read TGCGCCAGCAGCCAAGTCCAGGGGGAGGACTACACCTTC. This gives the protein CASSQVQGEDYTF.

V is TRBV19 and J is TRBJ1-1, with D perhaps matching TRBD1 (6 bases). Germline assignment: CDR1 LNHDA and CDR2 SQIVND (reference sequence). The CDR3 spans 13 residues. Deletions cut 8 bases from V and 4 bases from J, with 14 bases between. The chain's CDR3 is CASLDSPGTEAFF. CDR3 coding DNA: TGTGCCAGTTTGGACAGTCCGGGCACTGAAGCTTTCTTT.

This chain links TRBV14 with TRBJ2-1; the match to TRBD2 covers 7 bases. The CDR3 runs to 17 residues. Germline V lookup: CDR1 SGHDN, CDR2 FVKESK. Trimming at V came to 3 bases and at J to 3 bases, leaving 11 bases not matched to a gene. The CDR3 coding sequence is TGTGCCAGCAGCCACTACCCCGGGGGACTACTCTACAATGAGCAGTTCTTC. It specifies CASSHYPGGLLYNEQFF.

Remarks on this clone: It is likely a read error, because the conserved phenylalanine at the end of the CDR3 is missing. The CDR3 loop reads CASSIDHAAGASYEQYL. The CDR3 nucleotides are TGTGCCAGTAGTATAGACCACGCGGCGGGGGCCTCCTACGAGCAGTACCTC. The V call is TRBV19, the J call TRBJ2-7, with a weak D call TRBD2 (7 bases). Germline V gene sequence: CDR1 LNHDA, CDR2 SQIVND (reference sequence). The CDR3 totals 17 residues. With 0 bases removed from V and 0 bases from J, the gap between germline ends came to 15 bases.

The CDR3 DNA is TGTGCCAGCAGTGAAGCGCGTCGGACTACAGATACGCAGTATTTT. Its translation: CASSEARRTTDTQYF. V is TRBV2 and J is TRBJ2-3; possible D gene TRBD2, 5 bases. The germline V and J ends were trimmed by 0 bases and 3 bases, with 10 bases remaining between them. Germline CDR1 is SNHLY and CDR2 is FYNNEI. The CDR3 consists of 15 residues.

The chain has TRBV5-1 and TRBJ2-2; TRBD1 matches 7 bases. This CDR3 spans 15 amino acids. CDR1 is SGHRS and CDR2 is YFSETQ in the germline V gene. The ends lost 4 bases at V and 2 bases at J; junction bases unmatched: 5. The CDR3 DNA reads TGCGCCAGCAGCCGGGACAGAAGAAACACCGGGGAGCTGTTTTTT. Its protein is CASSRDRRNTGELFF.

This clone appeared a few times. The genes are TRBV4-2 and TRBJ1-1; TRBD1 matches 7 bases. Trimming removed 0 bases from V and 4 bases from J; junction bases left unmatched: 2. Germline values: CDR1 LGHNA, CDR2 YNFKEQ. CDR3 length: 14 residues. The CDR3 DNA sequence: TGTGCCAGCAGCCAAGAGGGACAGTCCACTGAAGCTTTCTTT. It codes for CASSQEGQSTEAFF.

V usage is TRBV6-1 and J usage is TRBJ2-4, with TRBD1 matching 7 bases. Trimming removed 7 bases from V and 4 bases from J; junction bases left unmatched: 4. This CDR3 is built from 13 residues. Germline loops: CDR1 MNHNS, CDR2 SASEGT. The CDR3: CASKSQGKNIQYF. The CDR3 DNA reads TGTGCCAGCAAGTCACAGGGGAAAAACATTCAGTACTTC.

V usage is TRBV9 and J usage is TRBJ2-3; TRBD2 matches at 7 bases. CDR1 and CDR2 from the germline V gene are SGDLS and YYNGEE. V lost 0 bases and J lost 1; bases outside the gene matches: 5. This CDR3 has 16 residues. CDR3 bases: TGTGCCAGCAGCGTAGTAGATGCGGGGGGCACAGATACGCAGTATTTT. Protein sequence: CASSVVDAGGTDTQYF. The whole variable domain, filled in from reference TRBV9 and TRBJ2-3, reads DSGVTQTPKHLITATGQRVTLRCSPRSGDLSVYWYQQSLDQGLQFLIQYYNGEERAKGNILERFSAQQFPDLHSELNLSSLELGDSALYFCASSVVDAGGTDTQYFGPGTRLTVL.

The rearrangement joins TRBV4-1 to TRBJ2-7, with 7 bases aligning to TRBD2. The CDR3 consists of 15 residues. CDR1 and CDR2 (germline): MGHRA, YSYEKL. The V and J ends lost 4 bases and 0 bases, in that order; junction bases with no gene match: 6. This chain's CDR3 is CASSPAWEGSYEQYF. In nucleotides, the CDR3 is TGCGCCAGCAGCCCGGCTTGGGAGGGCTCCTACGAGCAGTACTTC.

In this sample, this clone turned up a few times. V and J are TRBV27 and TRBJ1-2; possible D gene TRBD1, 6 bases. Trimming took off 5 bases at V and 6 bases at J, with 16 bases between the two ends. Per germline, CDR1 MNHEY and CDR2 SMNVEV (reference sequence). The CDR3 length is 14 residues. Written as DNA, the CDR3 is TGTGCCAGCAGTCGGGGACAAAAGGTTAATGGCTACACCTTC. This translates into CASSRGQKVNGYTF.

The chain couples TRBV19 to TRBJ1-1, with D possibly matching TRBD1 (6 bases). The germline V and J ends were trimmed by 4 bases and 4 bases, with 13 bases remaining between them. The CDR3 is 14 residues long. CDR1 and CDR2 (germline): LNHDA, SQIVND (reference sequence). The CDR3 DNA is TGTGCCAGTAGTACGTCGACAGGACGCACTGAAGCTTTCTTT. Its translation: CASSTSTGRTEAFF.

A single count supports this clone. The rearrangement joins TRBV6-5 to TRBJ1-5, with a tentative D call TRBD1 (6 bases). From germline, CDR1 is MNHEY and CDR2 SVGAGI. The CDR3 totals 13 residues. V lost 2 bases, J lost 4 bases, and 6 bases lay in between. CDR3 residues: CASSYQGNQPQHF. DNA of the CDR3: TGTGCCAGCAGTTACCAGGGGAATCAGCCCCAGCATTTT.

The CDR3 protein is CASSVDRSPDPRKAFF. CDR3 DNA sequence: TGTGCCAGCAGCGTGGACAGGTCCCCCGATCCACGGAAAGCTTTCTTT. J is TRBJ1-1 and V is TRBV9; TRBD1 matches at 7 bases. Germline V gene lookup returns CDR1 SGDLS and CDR2 YYNGEE. Trimming removed 2 bases from V and 9 bases from J; junction bases left unmatched: 16. The CDR3 is 16 residues long.

This clone was recorded only once. This chain links TRBV2 with TRBJ1-3, with D perhaps matching TRBD1 (5 bases). The germline CDR1 and CDR2 sequences are SNHLY and FYNNEI. V lost 11 bases, J lost 5 bases, and 19 bases lay in between. The CDR3 runs 14 residues. CDR3 DNA: TGTGCCGGGGGGTGGGCCAAAGGAAGAAACACCATATATTTT. Encoded protein: CAGGWAKGRNTIYF. Looking up the rest from reference TRBV2 and TRBJ1-3 gives the full variable domain: EPEVTQTPSHQVTQMGQEVILRCVPISNHLYFYWYRQILGQKVEFLVSFYNNEISEKSEIFDDQFSVERPDGSNFTLKIRSTKLEDSAMYFCAGGWAKGRNTIYFGEGSWLTVV.

V usage is TRBV18 and J usage is TRBJ2-5, with D possibly TRBD2 on 5 matching bases. The ends were cut back, 6 bases at V and 2 bases at J, with 13 bases in the middle. This CDR3 has 14 amino acids. Germline CDR1 is KGHSH and CDR2 is LQKENI. The CDR3 here is CASSRGTPQETQYF. The CDR3 nucleotides are TGTGCCAGCTCCCGGGGAACTCCGCAAGAGACCCAGTACTTC.

This chain links TRBV7-2 with TRBJ1-1, with D tentatively TRBD1 (5 bases). The CDR3 spans 15 residues. The V end lost 1 base, the J end lost 1 base, and 10 bases lay between the germline ends. Germline CDR1 is SGHTA and CDR2 is FQGNSA. Here the CDR3 DNA reads TGTGCCAGCAGCTTAGTACAGGCGCCGAACACTGAAGCTTTCTTT. Its protein is CASSLVQAPNTEAFF.

V and J are TRBV4-3 and TRBJ2-7; possible D gene TRBD2, 6 bases. The CDR3 runs 17 residues. V was cut by 4 bases and J by 1 base, with 20 bases left in between. Germline V gives CDR1 LGHNA, CDR2 YSLEER. CDR3 in amino acids: CASSLSDPLGGSYEQYF. CDR3 in DNA: TGCGCCAGCAGCCTTTCGGACCCCTTGGGGGGTTCCTACGAGCAGTACTTC.

The chain couples TRBV5-1 to TRBJ2-7; 12 nucleotides match TRBD2. V lost 2 bases and J lost 5; bases outside the gene matches: 8. Germline CDR1 is SGHRS and CDR2 is YFSETQ. This CDR3 region has 16 residues. The CDR3 nucleotides read TGCGCCAGCAGCTTTACTAGCGGGGGGTTATCGGACGAGCAGTACTTC. Its protein is CASSFTSGGLSDEQYF.

J is TRBJ1-3 and V is TRBV2; D is ambiguous. V lost 6 bases to trimming and J lost 3 bases, with 6 bases between them. CDR1 is SNHLY, CDR2 FYNNEI, per germline. There are 12 residues in the CDR3. The CDR3 sequence is CASSAGGNTIYF. CDR3 coding DNA: TGTGCCAGCAGCGCAGGTGGAAACACCATATATTTT.

CDR3 residues: CASSPGSRDRGLYEQYF. The CDR3 nucleotides read TGCGCCAGCAGCCCCGGGAGCCGGGACAGGGGGCTCTACGAGCAGTACTTC. The chain joins TRBV5-1 to TRBJ2-7; the match to TRBD1 covers 12 bases. The CDR3 loop spans 17 amino acids. V trimming: 4 bases; J trimming: 3 bases; junction bases outside the gene matches: 11. The germline V gene encodes CDR1 SGHRS and CDR2 YFSETQ. Based on the CDR3 plus reference TRBV5-1 and TRBJ2-7, the full variable domain is KAGVTQTPRYLIKTRGQQVTLSCSPISGHRSVSWYQQTPGQGLQFLFEYFSETQRNKGNFPGRFSGRQFSNSRSEMNVSTLELGDSALYLCASSPGSRDRGLYEQYFGPGTRLTVT.

V gene TRBV20-1 combines with J gene TRBJ1-2; 7 nucleotides match TRBD1. This CDR3 has 11 amino acids. Germline values: CDR1 DFQATT, CDR2 SNEGSKA (reference sequence). With V trimmed by 5 bases and J by 7 bases, 4 bases remained unmatched. CDR3 loop: CSAPDRFGYTF. CDR3 nucleotide sequence: TGCAGTGCTCCGGACAGGTTTGGCTACACCTTC.

The gene calls are TRBV7-8 and TRBJ2-2; the D is unclear. The CDR3 has 15 amino acids. The germline V gene has CDR1 SGHVS and CDR2 FQNEAQ. The V gene lost 1 base and the J gene lost 0 bases, with 6 bases spanning the gap. CDR3: CASSLEAANTGELFF. CDR3 nucleotide sequence: TGTGCCAGCAGCTTAGAAGCTGCGAACACCGGGGAGCTGTTTTTT.

This chain uses TRBV7-6 with TRBJ2-3; D uncertain. The germline V gene encodes CDR1 SGHVS and CDR2 FNYEAQ. With 1 base removed from V and 1 base from J, the gap between germline ends came to 9 bases. This CDR3 is 15 amino acids long. CDR3 loop: CASSLGARGTDTQYF. The CDR3 DNA sequence: TGTGCCAGCAGCTTAGGAGCGCGTGGCACAGATACGCAGTATTTT.

The table lists this clone with a few counts. V and J are TRBV10-2 and TRBJ2-2; D unresolved. Trimming stripped 4 bases from V and 3 bases from J, with 15 bases between. The CDR3 totals 16 residues. The V gene's germline CDR1 is WSHSY and CDR2 SAAADI. The CDR3 DNA is TGCGCCAGCAGTGTGTTCCCGATTTCGGACACCGGGGAGCTGTTTTTT. The encoded protein is CASSVFPISDTGELFF.

In its sample, this clone was seen a few times. The chain links TRBV6-5 to TRBJ1-1; weak D call: TRBD1 (5 bases). This CDR3 is built from 14 residues. Trimming pared 2 bases from V and 6 bases from J, leaving 13 bases between. Germline V gives CDR1 MNHEY, CDR2 SVGAGI. CDR3 DNA sequence: TGTGCCAGCAGTTACCTTACGCAGGGCTCTGAAGCTTTCTTT. Translation: CASSYLTQGSEAFF.